Listed below are T cell receptor beta chains from one sample, sequenced in a study of cytomegalovirus exposure and HLA in healthy donors. Measured with immunoSEQ multiplex PCR; TCRdb has only the in-frame clones, and not every one. The sample has about 120,000 clones; approximately 74% are singletons. The sample consisted of PBMCs. The receptors originated from a middle-aged man in good health and CMV-seropositive. Both conserved end residues are part of each CDR3. Each record gives: V gene, J gene, CDR3 protein.

>TRBV29-1|TRBJ2-7
CSVTGVSYEQYF
>TRBV5-1|TRBJ2-1
CASSPRTSGVDEQFF
>TRBV28|TRBJ1-2
CASSSRTGRYTF
>TRBV5-1|TRBJ1-2
CASTLGGDYGYTF
>TRBV4-2|TRBJ2-5
CASSPLSLAGEETQYF
>TRBV9|TRBJ2-5
CASSPGGASGSRETQYF
>TRBV29-1|TRBJ2-7
CSVDGSGTGHEQYF
>TRBV27|TRBJ2-1
CASSLRGTSYNEQFF
>TRBV30|TRBJ1-3
CAWSQGGINTIYF
>TRBV11-2|TRBJ2-5
CASSFAQGLQETQYF
>TRBV18|TRBJ1-4
CASSPPQNSNEKLFF
>TRBV6-5|TRBJ2-7
CASSYSPGGDSYEQYF
>TRBV10-3|TRBJ2-7
CATQDVMGQTYEQYF
>TRBV5-4|TRBJ2-1
CASSSGLESYNEQFF
>TRBV30|TRBJ2-7
CAWSVTGTVTYEQYF
>TRBV28|TRBJ1-5
CASSLSGGNQPQHF
>TRBV5-1|TRBJ1-3
CASSLAGQGSGNTIYF
>TRBV27|TRBJ1-3
CASSLSTRPGNTIYF
>TRBV7-9|TRBJ1-4
CASSGLTGGTNEKLFF
>TRBV5-1|TRBJ1-2
CASSLDRGLGYTF
>TRBV13|TRBJ2-7
CASSLGRGGLSEQYF
>TRBV6-1|TRBJ2-1
CASSTYNEQFF
>TRBV7-9|TRBJ1-3
CASSSSGIGSNTIYF
>TRBV30|TRBJ1-3
CSYRAGQGLVHSGNTIYF
>TRBV19|TRBJ1-4
CASRGPGIEKLFF
>TRBV19|TRBJ2-7
CASSFAGGSYEQYF
>TRBV5-6|TRBJ1-2
CASSRDTIYGYTF
>TRBV25-1|TRBJ1-2
CASSEWGTGVDGYTF
>TRBV15|TRBJ1-3
CATSRDLEKRGSGNTIYF
>TRBV10-1|TRBJ1-2
CASSDGQVYGYTF
>TRBV13|TRBJ1-2
CASSEGQGNYGYTF
>TRBV19|TRBJ2-5
CASSLTGETQYF
>TRBV10-1|TRBJ2-1
CAVQLPYNEQFF
>TRBV25-1|TRBJ1-2
CASSGAGAFVYGYTF
>TRBV2|TRBJ1-5
CASRERDTSNQPQHF
>TRBV25-1|TRBJ1-2
CASWGEGLNYGYTF
>TRBV13|TRBJ1-5
CASSLKGLSNQPQHF
>TRBV27|TRBJ2-3
CASSHGTSGSSDTQYF
>TRBV5-1|TRBJ2-7
CASSSARGYEQYF
>TRBV11-3|TRBJ2-1
CASSPGTINEQFF
>TRBV5-6|TRBJ1-6
CASSLGRGHNSPLHF
>TRBV5-4|TRBJ1-3
CASSLLGGTGNTIYF
>TRBV5-5|TRBJ1-4
CASSLGPGIWDEKLFF
>TRBV4-2|TRBJ1-6
CASSPTDTTDSPLHF
>TRBV6-6|TRBJ2-3
CASSAKPGADTQYF
>TRBV7-8|TRBJ2-2
CASSLESTGELFF
>TRBV28|TRBJ1-5
CATTGGYQPQHF
>TRBV6-5|TRBJ2-1
CASRASGRVDEQFF
>TRBV25-1|TRBJ2-6
CASSEYIVRGPGANVLTF
>TRBV19|TRBJ2-7
CASSILAGENEQYF
>TRBV21-1|TRBJ2-4
CASIKGGPAKNIQYF
>TRBV9|TRBJ1-1
CASSVQGTEAFF
>TRBV4-3|TRBJ2-7
CASSPGTSGRYYEQYF
>TRBV19|TRBJ1-6
CATSQGYSPLHF
>TRBV5-1|TRBJ1-2
CASSPGHSYGCTF
>TRBV29-1|TRBJ2-3
CSGPWEGNTQYF
>TRBV11-1|TRBJ2-3
CASSETSGAETQYF
>TRBV6-5|TRBJ1-5
CASSSGLSRRNQPQHF
>TRBV28|TRBJ2-1
CASSRTSGSPNNEQFF
>TRBV7-8|TRBJ1-4
CASSPLGQGDEKLFF